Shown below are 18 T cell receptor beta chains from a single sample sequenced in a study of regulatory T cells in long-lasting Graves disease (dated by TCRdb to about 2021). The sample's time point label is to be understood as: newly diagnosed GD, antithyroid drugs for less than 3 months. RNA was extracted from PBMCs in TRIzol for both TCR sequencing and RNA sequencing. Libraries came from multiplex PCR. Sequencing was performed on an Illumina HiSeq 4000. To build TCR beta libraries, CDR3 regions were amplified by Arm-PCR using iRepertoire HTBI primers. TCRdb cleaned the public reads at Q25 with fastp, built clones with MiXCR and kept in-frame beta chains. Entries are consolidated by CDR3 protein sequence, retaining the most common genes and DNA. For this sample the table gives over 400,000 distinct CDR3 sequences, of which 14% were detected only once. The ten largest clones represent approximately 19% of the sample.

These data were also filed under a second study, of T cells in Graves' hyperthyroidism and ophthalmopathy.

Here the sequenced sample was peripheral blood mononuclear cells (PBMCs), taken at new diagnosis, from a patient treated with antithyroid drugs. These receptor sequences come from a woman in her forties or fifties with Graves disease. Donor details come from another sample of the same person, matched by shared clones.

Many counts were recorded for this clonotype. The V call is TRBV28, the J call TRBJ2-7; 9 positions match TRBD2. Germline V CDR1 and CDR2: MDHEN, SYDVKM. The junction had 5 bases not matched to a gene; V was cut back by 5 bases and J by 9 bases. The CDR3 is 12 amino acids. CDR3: CASSGTSLLQYF. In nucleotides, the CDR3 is TGTGCCAGCAGTGGGACTAGCTTACTGCAGTACTTC.

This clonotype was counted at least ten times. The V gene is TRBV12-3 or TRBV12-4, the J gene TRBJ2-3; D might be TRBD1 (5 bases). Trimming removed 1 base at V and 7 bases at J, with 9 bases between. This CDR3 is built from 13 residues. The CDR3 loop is CASSLGQGHTQYF. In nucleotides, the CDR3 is TGTGCCAGCAGTTTAGGGCAGGGTCATACGCAGTATTTT.

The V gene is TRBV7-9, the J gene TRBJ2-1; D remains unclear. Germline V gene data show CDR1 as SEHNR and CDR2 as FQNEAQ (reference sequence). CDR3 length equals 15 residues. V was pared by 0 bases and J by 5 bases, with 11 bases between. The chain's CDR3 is CASSLAGLLHNEQFF. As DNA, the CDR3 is TGTGCCAGCAGCTTAGCGGGATTACTGCACAATGAGCAGTTCTTC. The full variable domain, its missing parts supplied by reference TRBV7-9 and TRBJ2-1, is DTGVSQNPRHKITKRGQNVTFRCDPISEHNRLYWYRQTLGQGPEFLTYFQNEAQLEKSRLLSDRFSAERPKGSFSTLEIQRTEQGDSAMYLCASSLAGLLHNEQFFGPGTRLTVL.

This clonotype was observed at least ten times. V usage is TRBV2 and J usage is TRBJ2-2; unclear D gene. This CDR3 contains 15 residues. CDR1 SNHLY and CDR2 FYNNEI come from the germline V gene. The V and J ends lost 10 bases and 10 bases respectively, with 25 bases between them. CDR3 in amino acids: CATRPLQGVFVELFF. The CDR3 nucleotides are TGTGCCACCCGCCCTCTGCAAGGAGTTTTCGTGGAGCTGTTTTTT.

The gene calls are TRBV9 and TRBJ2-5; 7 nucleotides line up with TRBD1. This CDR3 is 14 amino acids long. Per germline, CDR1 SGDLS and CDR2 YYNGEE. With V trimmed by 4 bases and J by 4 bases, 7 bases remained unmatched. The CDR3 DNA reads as TGTGCCAGCAGCCCAACAGGGGTGCGAGAGACCCAGTACTTC. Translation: CASSPTGVRETQYF.

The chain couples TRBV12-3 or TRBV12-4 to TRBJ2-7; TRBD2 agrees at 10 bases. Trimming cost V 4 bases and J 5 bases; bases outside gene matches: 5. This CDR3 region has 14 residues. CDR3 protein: CASSSPSGRNEQYF. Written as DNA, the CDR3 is TGTGCCAGCAGTTCCCCTAGCGGGAGAAACGAGCAGTACTTC.

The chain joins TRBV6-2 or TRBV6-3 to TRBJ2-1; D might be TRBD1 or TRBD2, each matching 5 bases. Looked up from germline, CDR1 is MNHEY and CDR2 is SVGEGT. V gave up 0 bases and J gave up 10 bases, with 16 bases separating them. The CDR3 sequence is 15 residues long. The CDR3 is CASSYSVGWGTEQFF. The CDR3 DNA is TGTGCCAGCAGTTACTCTGTGGGGTGGGGGACCGAGCAGTTCTTC.

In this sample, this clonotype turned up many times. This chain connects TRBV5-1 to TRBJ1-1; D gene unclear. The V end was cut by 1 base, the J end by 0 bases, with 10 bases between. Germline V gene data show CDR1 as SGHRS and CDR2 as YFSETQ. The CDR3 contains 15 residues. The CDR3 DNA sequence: TGCGCCAGCAGCTTGACAGTATTTATGAACACTGAAGCTTTCTTT. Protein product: CASSLTVFMNTEAFF. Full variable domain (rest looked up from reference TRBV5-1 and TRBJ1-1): KAGVTQTPRYLIKTRGQQVTLSCSPISGHRSVSWYQQTPGQGLQFLFEYFSETQRNKGNFPGRFSGRQFSNSRSEMNVSTLELGDSALYLCASSLTVFMNTEAFFGQGTRLTVV.

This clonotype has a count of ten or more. The CDR3 loop is CASSDQGAKTPQHF. As DNA, the CDR3 is TGTGCCAGCAGTGATCAGGGGGCTAAGACGCCCCAGCATTTT. The genes are TRBV28 and TRBJ1-5; 8 bases line up with TRBD1. The junction had 9 bases not matched to a gene; V was cut back by 5 bases and J by 9 bases. Germline V CDR1 and CDR2: MDHEN, SYDVKM. The CDR3 has 14 residues. Full variable domain (rest looked up from reference TRBV28 and TRBJ1-5): DVKVTQSSRYLVKRTGEKVFLECVQDMDHENMFWYRQDPGLGLRLIYFSYDVKMKEKGDIPEGYSVSREKKERFSLILESASTNQTSMYLCASSDQGAKTPQHFGDGTRLSIL.

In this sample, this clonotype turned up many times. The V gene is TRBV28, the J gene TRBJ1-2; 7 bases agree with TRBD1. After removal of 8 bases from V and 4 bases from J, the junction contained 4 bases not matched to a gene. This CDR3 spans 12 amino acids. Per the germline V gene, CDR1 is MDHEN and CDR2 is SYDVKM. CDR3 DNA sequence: TGTGCCAGCCAGGGGGACAGCTATGGCTACACCTTC. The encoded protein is CASQGDSYGYTF.

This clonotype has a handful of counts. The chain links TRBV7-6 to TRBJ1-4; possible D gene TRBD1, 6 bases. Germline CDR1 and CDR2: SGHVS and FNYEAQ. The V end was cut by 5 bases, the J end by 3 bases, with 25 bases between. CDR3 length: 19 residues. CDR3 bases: TGTGCCAGCAGCCCTCGCGCGGTGGGGGGCGTGGGGGCTAATGAAAAACTGTTTTTT. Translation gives CASSPRAVGGVGANEKLFF.

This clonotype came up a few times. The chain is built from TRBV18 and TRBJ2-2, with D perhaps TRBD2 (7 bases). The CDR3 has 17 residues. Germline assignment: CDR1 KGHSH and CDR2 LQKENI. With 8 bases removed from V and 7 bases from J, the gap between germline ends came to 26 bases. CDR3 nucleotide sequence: TGTGCCAGCGCCCCGCGCGGGGGCGAGGATGGAGTCGGGGAGCTGTTTTTT. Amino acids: CASAPRGGEDGVGELFF.

The CDR3 sequence is CASSQDLEGRNQPQHF. The CDR3 coding sequence is TGTGCCAGCAGCCAAGATCTAGAGGGGAGAAATCAGCCCCAGCATTTT. V usage is TRBV4-2 and J usage is TRBJ1-5, with D maybe TRBD1 (5 bases). Germline CDR1 LGHNA, CDR2 YNFKEQ. The CDR3 covers 16 residues. V was shortened by 0 bases and J by 4 bases, with 13 bases between the two germline ends.

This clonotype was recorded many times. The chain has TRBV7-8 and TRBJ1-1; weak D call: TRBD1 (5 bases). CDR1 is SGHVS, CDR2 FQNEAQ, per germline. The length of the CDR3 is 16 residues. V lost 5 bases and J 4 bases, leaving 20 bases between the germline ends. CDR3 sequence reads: CASSPMGQGLGTEAFF. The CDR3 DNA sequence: TGTGCCAGCAGCCCAATGGGGCAGGGATTGGGCACTGAAGCTTTCTTT.

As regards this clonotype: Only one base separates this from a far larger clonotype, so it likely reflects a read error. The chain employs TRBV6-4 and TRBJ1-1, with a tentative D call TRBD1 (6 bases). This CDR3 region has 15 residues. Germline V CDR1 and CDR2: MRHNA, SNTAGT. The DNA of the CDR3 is TGTGCCAGCAGTTACCCGGGGAGAGGGGACACTGAAGCTCTCTTT. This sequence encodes CASSYPGRGDTEALF.

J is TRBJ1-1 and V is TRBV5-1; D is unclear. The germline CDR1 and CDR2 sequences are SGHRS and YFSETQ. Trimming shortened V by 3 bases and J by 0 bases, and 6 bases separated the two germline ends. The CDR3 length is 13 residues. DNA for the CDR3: TGCGCCAGCAGCTCCCAACTGAACACTGAAGCTTTCTTT. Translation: CASSSQLNTEAFF. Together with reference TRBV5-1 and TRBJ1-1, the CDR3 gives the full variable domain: KAGVTQTPRYLIKTRGQQVTLSCSPISGHRSVSWYQQTPGQGLQFLFEYFSETQRNKGNFPGRFSGRQFSNSRSEMNVSTLELGDSALYLCASSSQLNTEAFFGQGTRLTVV.

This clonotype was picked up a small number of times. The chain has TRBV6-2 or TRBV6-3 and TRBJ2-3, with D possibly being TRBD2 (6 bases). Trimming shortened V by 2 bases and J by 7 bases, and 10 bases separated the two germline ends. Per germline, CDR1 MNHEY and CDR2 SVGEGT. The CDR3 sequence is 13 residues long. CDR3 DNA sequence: TGTGCCAGCAGTTACGATCGGGGGAATACGCAGTATTTT. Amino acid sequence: CASSYDRGNTQYF.

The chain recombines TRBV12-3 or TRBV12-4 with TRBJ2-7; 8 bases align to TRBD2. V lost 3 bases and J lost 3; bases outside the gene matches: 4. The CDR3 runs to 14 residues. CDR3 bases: TGTGCCAGCAGTTTTATTAGCGGGAACTACGAGCAGTACTTC. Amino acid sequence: CASSFISGNYEQYF.